This is a list of T cell receptor beta chains from one sample in a study of a mutant IDH1 vaccine in newly diagnosed glioma. These receptors have no identified antigens. This table comes from immunoSEQ multiplex PCR, and its TCRdb copy is limited to in-frame clones, with some not included. The repertoire holds roughly 74,000 clones, approximately 85% seen once, with approximately 2% in the top ten. The sequenced sample was PBMCs, obtained from a glioma patient whose treatment included an IDH1 peptide vaccine. Every receptor here comes from a young man with glioma. Some clones in this sample may be carry-over from other donors' samples. CDR3s include the opening cysteine and the closing phenylalanine or tryptophan. The order of the fields is CDR3 DNA, CDR3 protein, V gene, J gene, D gene, clone size. D genes are given only for firm matches. Clone size is not always given. Where it is, it says once, few, many or a class for expanded clones.

CDR3 DNA: TGTGCCAGCAGCTCAGACAGGGCAACTAATGAAAAACTGTTTTTT; CDR3 protein: CASSSDRATNEKLFF; V gene: TRBV5-4; J gene: TRBJ1-4; D gene: TRBD1; clone size: once
CDR3 DNA: TGCAGCGTTGAGGGTGGTGGAGATACGCAGTATTTT; CDR3 protein: CSVEGGGDTQYF; V gene: TRBV29-1; J gene: TRBJ2-3; D gene: -; clone size: -
CDR3 DNA: TGTGCCAGCAGCTTAAGAGGGGGCCTCGGTGAAGCTTTCTTT; CDR3 protein: CASSLRGGLGEAFF; V gene: TRBV7-9; J gene: TRBJ1-1; D gene: TRBD1; clone size: few
CDR3 DNA: TGCAGCGGCCTACAGGGGTCCGGGGAGCTGTTTTTT; CDR3 protein: CSGLQGSGELFF; V gene: TRBV29-1; J gene: TRBJ2-2; D gene: TRBD1; clone size: few
CDR3 DNA: TGTGCCACCAGCAGAGATCTCGAGGAAGGCGCAGATACGCAGTATTTT; CDR3 protein: CATSRDLEEGADTQYF; V gene: TRBV15; J gene: TRBJ2-3; D gene: -; clone size: -
CDR3 DNA: TGTGCCAGCTCAGGGCCAGTTGGAAACACCATATATTTT; CDR3 protein: CASSGPVGNTIYF; V gene: TRBV18; J gene: TRBJ1-3; D gene: -; clone size: -
CDR3 DNA: TGTGCCTGGAGTGTACGGAGTGGGGGCAATCAGCCCCAGCATTTT; CDR3 protein: CAWSVRSGGNQPQHF; V gene: TRBV30; J gene: TRBJ1-5; D gene: -; clone size: -
CDR3 DNA: TGTGCCAGCAGTATCGAGACAACCGGGGAGCTGTTTTTT; CDR3 protein: CASSIETTGELFF; V gene: TRBV2; J gene: TRBJ2-2; D gene: -; clone size: few
CDR3 DNA: TGTGCCAGCTCCGCACAAGATACGCAGTATTTT; CDR3 protein: CASSAQDTQYF; V gene: TRBV5-4; J gene: TRBJ2-3; D gene: -; clone size: -
CDR3 DNA: TGTGCCAGCAGTGCCTTAGCCACCTCCTACGAGCAGTACTTC; CDR3 protein: CASSALATSYEQYF; V gene: TRBV6-1; J gene: TRBJ2-7; D gene: -; clone size: -
CDR3 DNA: TGTGCCAGCAGCCAGGTCGGGAACTATGGCTACACCTTC; CDR3 protein: CASSQVGNYGYTF; V gene: TRBV28; J gene: TRBJ1-2; D gene: -; clone size: -
CDR3 DNA: TGTGCCAGCAGGCTCGCGGGCCGCTCCTACGAGCAGTACTTC; CDR3 protein: CASRLAGRSYEQYF; V gene: TRBV6-5; J gene: TRBJ2-7; D gene: -; clone size: -
CDR3 DNA: TGTGCCAGCAGCTCCCGACTAGCGGGAGGGTCGCATGAGCAGTTCTTC; CDR3 protein: CASSSRLAGGSHEQFF; V gene: TRBV28; J gene: TRBJ2-1; D gene: TRBD2; clone size: -
CDR3 DNA: TGTGCCAGCAGCGAGACTAGTTTCCACGAGCAGTACTTC; CDR3 protein: CASSETSFHEQYF; V gene: TRBV9; J gene: TRBJ2-7; D gene: -; clone size: -
CDR3 DNA: TGTGCCAGCAGGGAAACAGGGGGTCCCTCCGAGCAGTACTTC; CDR3 protein: CASRETGGPSEQYF; V gene: TRBV6-1; J gene: TRBJ2-7; D gene: TRBD1; clone size: -
CDR3 DNA: TGCGCCAGCACCGTAGAGTCAAGAACCTACAATGAGCAGTTCTTC; CDR3 protein: CASTVESRTYNEQFF; V gene: TRBV4-1; J gene: TRBJ2-1; D gene: -; clone size: -
CDR3 DNA: TGTGCCACCCAATCAGGGCGGGGGTCACCCCTCCACTTT; CDR3 protein: CATQSGRGSPLHF; V gene: TRBV6-5; J gene: TRBJ1-6; D gene: -; clone size: -
CDR3 DNA: TGTGCCAGTAGTACGAAAACCGGGGGTGGCAATCAGCCCCAGCATTTT; CDR3 protein: CASSTKTGGGNQPQHF; V gene: TRBV19; J gene: TRBJ1-5; D gene: -; clone size: -
CDR3 DNA: TGTGCCAGCTCACCGGGGAATTCACCCCTCCACTTT; CDR3 protein: CASSPGNSPLHF; V gene: TRBV18; J gene: TRBJ1-6; D gene: -; clone size: few
CDR3 DNA: TGTGCCAGCAGCCAAGACCTAGCGGGAGGAGCTGGGGCCAACGTCCTGACTTTC; CDR3 protein: CASSQDLAGGAGANVLTF; V gene: TRBV4-2; J gene: TRBJ2-6; D gene: TRBD2; clone size: few
CDR3 DNA: TGTGCCAGCAGCTTACCTACTCAGCCCCAGCATTTT; CDR3 protein: CASSLPTQPQHF; V gene: TRBV7-2; J gene: TRBJ1-5; D gene: -; clone size: few
CDR3 DNA: TGTGCCAGCAGCACCCGTGGGAACAGCAACACTGAAGCTTTCTTT; CDR3 protein: CASSTRGNSNTEAFF; V gene: TRBV9; J gene: TRBJ1-1; D gene: -; clone size: -
CDR3 DNA: TGTGCCAGCAGTCCGTCCTGGGACGGTTATAATGAAAAACTGTTTTTT; CDR3 protein: CASSPSWDGYNEKLFF; V gene: TRBV27; J gene: TRBJ1-4; D gene: -; clone size: -